What follows describes a single TCR beta chain. Antigen unknown. The primer mix had 60 Vbeta and 13 Jbeta primers. Assay used: immunoSEQ multiplex PCR; TCRdb lists only in-frame clones, some missing. The sample lists under 200,000 clones, less than 90% occurring once. The sample comes from a study of cytomegalovirus exposure and HLA in healthy donors. Study as a whole: Earlier work reported 100 million or so unique TCR beta sequences from 180 million or so T cells. Findings and limits, study-wide: CMV antigen specificity of three CMV-associated chains was confirmed in vitro. Later on, an analysis found that several of the most significant clusters appeared to be linked to common viral pathogens, which included parvovirus B19. Upon later analysis, HLA-associated TCR beta chains proved more clonally expanded than other, equally common chains.

V was clipped by 4 bases and J by 5 bases, with 26 bases between them. The CDR3 covers 19 residues. Germline CDR1 SNHLY, CDR2 FYNNEI. What was sequenced was PBMCs. The receptor was isolated from a man aged 30 to 45 in good health and CMV-seronegative. J is TRBJ2-2 and V is TRBV2, with TRBD1 as a possible D gene (6 bases). The CDR3 nucleotides are TGTGCCAGCAGTGCCCGGACAGACCTTGGTTTTCATGGAACCGGGGAGCTGTTTTTT. Residues: CASSARTDLGFHGTGELFF.